These 4 T cell receptor beta chains came from one sample sequenced in a study of cytomegalovirus exposure and HLA in healthy donors. The PCR had 60 Vbeta and 13 Jbeta primers. The method was immunoSEQ multiplex PCR; TCRdb's version includes in-frame clones alone and lacks a portion of them. The sample consists of about 270,000 clones, roughly two thirds of them appearing once. Sequencing was done on a sample of PBMCs. The receptors were sampled from a female donor in good health and CMV-seronegative.

The gene calls are TRBV7-9 and TRBJ1-5; 7 positions agree with TRBD1. The germline CDR1 and CDR2 sequences are SEHNR and FQNEAQ (reference sequence). This CDR3 has 15 residues. Trimming cost V 4 bases and J 0 bases; bases outside gene matches: 3. CDR3 DNA: TGTGCCAGCAGCTCCGACAGGGATAGCAATCAGCCCCAGCATTTT. Translated: CASSSDRDSNQPQHF.

In this sample, this clone turned up once. The rearrangement links TRBV6-1 to TRBJ1-1; D gene ambiguous. Germline-derived CDR1 and CDR2 are MNHNS and SASEGT. The CDR3 consists of 15 residues. V lost 2 bases, J lost 0 bases, and 10 bases lay in between. CDR3 coding DNA: TGTGCCAGCAGTGAATCGGTGACTGTGAACACTGAAGCTTTCTTT. Translating it yields CASSESVTVNTEAFF.

The chain employs TRBV6-1 and TRBJ1-1; no definite D call. The CDR3 contains 12 residues. The ends were cut back, 5 bases at V and 5 bases at J, with 9 bases in the middle. Germline values: CDR1 MNHNS, CDR2 SASEGT. The CDR3 region has the DNA TGTGCCAGCAGTCCCAGGCTGACTGAAGCTTTCTTT. Protein sequence: CASSPRLTEAFF.

The V and J genes are TRBV7-2 and TRBJ2-7; weak D call: TRBD2 (5 bases). Trimming shortened V by 5 bases and J by 1 base, and 6 bases separated the two germline ends. Germline-derived CDR1 and CDR2 are SGHTA and FQGNSA. The CDR3 runs 12 residues. The CDR3: CASSRGSYEQYF. The CDR3 DNA reads as TGTGCCAGCAGCCGAGGGTCCTACGAGCAGTACTTC.